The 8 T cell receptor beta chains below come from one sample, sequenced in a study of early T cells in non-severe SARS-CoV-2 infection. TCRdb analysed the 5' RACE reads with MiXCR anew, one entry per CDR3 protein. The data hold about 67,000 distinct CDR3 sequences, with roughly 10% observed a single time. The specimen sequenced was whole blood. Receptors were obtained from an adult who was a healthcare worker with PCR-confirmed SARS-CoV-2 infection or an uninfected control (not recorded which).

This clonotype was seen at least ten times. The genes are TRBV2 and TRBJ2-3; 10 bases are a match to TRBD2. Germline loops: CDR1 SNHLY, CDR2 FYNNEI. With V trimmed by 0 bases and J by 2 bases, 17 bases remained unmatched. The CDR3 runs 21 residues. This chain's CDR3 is CASSEAVASGGHVHDTDTQYF. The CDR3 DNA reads TGTGCCAGCAGTGAAGCGGTAGCTAGCGGGGGACACGTTCACGACACAGATACGCAGTATTTT.

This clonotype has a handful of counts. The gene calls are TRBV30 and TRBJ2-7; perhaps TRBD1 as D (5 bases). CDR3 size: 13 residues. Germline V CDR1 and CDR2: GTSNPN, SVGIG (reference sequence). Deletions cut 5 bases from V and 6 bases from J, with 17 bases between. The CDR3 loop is CAWAWQGPREQYF. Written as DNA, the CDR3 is TGTGCCTGGGCCTGGCAGGGCCCCCGCGAGCAGTACTTC. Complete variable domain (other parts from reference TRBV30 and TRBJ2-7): SQTIHQWPATLVQPVGSPLSLECTVEGTSNPNLYWYRQAAGRGLQLLFYSVGIGQISSEVPQNLSASRPQDRQFILSSKKLLLSDSGFYLCAWAWQGPREQYFGPGTRLTVT.

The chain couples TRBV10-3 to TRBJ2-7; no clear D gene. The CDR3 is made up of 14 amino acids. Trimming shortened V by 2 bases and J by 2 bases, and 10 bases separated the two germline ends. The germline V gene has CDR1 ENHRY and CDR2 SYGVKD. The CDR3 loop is CAISEAGRPYEQYF. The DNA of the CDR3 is TGTGCCATCAGTGAGGCAGGCAGACCCTACGAGCAGTACTTC.

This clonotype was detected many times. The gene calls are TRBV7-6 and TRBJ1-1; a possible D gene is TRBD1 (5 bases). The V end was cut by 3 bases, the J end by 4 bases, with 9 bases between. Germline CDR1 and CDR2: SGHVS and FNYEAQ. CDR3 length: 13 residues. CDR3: CASSLTGPTEAFF. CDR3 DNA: TGTGCCAGCAGCTTGACGGGGCCCACTGAAGCTTTCTTT.

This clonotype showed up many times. CDR3 in DNA: TGCGCCAGCAGCCCCGCGAATGGGAACACTGAAGCTTTCTTT. Amino acid sequence: CASSPANGNTEAFF. The chain combines TRBV10-1 with TRBJ1-1; no clear D gene. V lost 6 bases, J lost 1 base, and 12 bases lay in between. Germline V gene sequence: CDR1 WNHNN, CDR2 SYGVQD (reference sequence). This CDR3 has 14 amino acids.

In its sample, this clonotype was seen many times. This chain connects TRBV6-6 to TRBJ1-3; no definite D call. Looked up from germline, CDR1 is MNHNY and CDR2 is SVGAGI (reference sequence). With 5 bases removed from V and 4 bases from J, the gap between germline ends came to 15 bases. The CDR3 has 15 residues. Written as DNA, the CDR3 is TGTGCCAGCAGTCCCGGGAACAATTTAGGAAACACCATATATTTT. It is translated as CASSPGNNLGNTIYF.

For the CDR3, the DNA is TGTGCCCCTACCCCGGGCGGCTACACCTTC. Its translation: CAPTPGGYTF. The chain combines TRBV6-5 with TRBJ1-2; unclear D gene. Looked up from germline, CDR1 is MNHEY and CDR2 is SVGAGI. V gave up 11 bases and J gave up 8 bases, with 12 bases separating them. The CDR3 extends over 10 amino acids.

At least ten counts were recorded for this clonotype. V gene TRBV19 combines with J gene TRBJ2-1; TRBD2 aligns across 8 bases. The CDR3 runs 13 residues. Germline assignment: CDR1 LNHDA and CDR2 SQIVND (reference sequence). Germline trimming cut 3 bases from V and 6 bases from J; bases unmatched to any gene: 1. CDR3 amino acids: CASSIREGNEQFF. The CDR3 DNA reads TGTGCCAGTAGTATCCGGGAGGGCAATGAGCAGTTCTTC.